The present T cell receptor (beta chain) was sequenced within a study of cytomegalovirus exposure and HLA in healthy donors. Regarding the study as a whole: The investigators catalogued 150 to 200 TCR beta chains as cytomegalovirus-associated. Per published reports, the classifier diagnosed cytomegalovirus status with high specificity and sensitivity.

The table lists this clone with a count of one. Its specificity is not known. The method was immunoSEQ multiplex PCR; TCRdb's version includes in-frame clones alone and lacks a portion of them. The sample holds 100,000 to 150,000 clones; about nine tenths are singletons and the top ten take 1.4% to 1.5%. The sequenced sample was PBMCs. The TCR sequence derives from a man aged 25-40 years in good health and CMV-seronegative.

The CDR3, as DNA: TGTGCCAGCAGCCCCCTGAAGGGGGGGCCCTACGAGCAGTACTTC. It codes for CASSPLKGGPYEQYF. This chain links TRBV7-9 with TRBJ2-7, with TRBD2 as a possible D gene (7 bases). Trimming removed 5 bases at V and 2 bases at J, with 16 bases between. Germline values: CDR1 SEHNR, CDR2 FQNEAQ (reference sequence). CDR3 size: 15 residues. Variable domain in full (rest from reference TRBV7-9 and TRBJ2-7): DTGVSQNPRHKITKRGQNVTFRCDPISEHNRLYWYRQTLGQGPEFLTYFQNEAQLEKSRLLSDRFSAERPKGSFSTLEIQRTEQGDSAMYLCASSPLKGGPYEQYFGPGTRLTVT.